This TCR beta chain stems from a study of T cells in Graves' hyperthyroidism and ophthalmopathy. This clonotype has just a few counts. The target antigen is unknown. Amplification yielded TCR beta CDR3 regions, with RNA transcripts as the source. HTBI primers drove first-round RT-PCR of the TCR CDR3. MiXCR, applied by TCRdb to the multiplex PCR reads, yields one record per CDR3 protein. The top ten clones hold 25% to 35% of a sample with 370,000 or so distinct CDR3 sequences, around a sixth of them seen once. The blood sample was taken at first hyperthyroidism diagnosis, before any ophthalmopathy symptoms. Overall study results and limits: Blood also held most thyroid clonotypes expanded beyond 0.001. Ophthalmopathy, which appeared later, was predicted by the model a median around 6.5 months before onset.

Trimming shortened V by 3 bases and J by 6 bases, and 19 bases separated the two germline ends. The length of the CDR3 is 16 residues. Germline lookup yields CDR1 SEHNR and CDR2 FQNEAQ (reference sequence). The V and J genes are TRBV7-9 and TRBJ2-3; D is uncertain. Sequencing was performed on blood. This receptor was identified in a woman aged 18-35 years with Graves' hyperthyroidism that later progressed to Graves' ophthalmopathy. The CDR3 nucleotides are TGTGCCAGCAGCTTGGAACCGGGTCCTACCGGGGATACGCAGTATTTT. Amino acids: CASSLEPGPTGDTQYF.